The 7 T cell receptor beta chains below all came from one sample that was sequenced in a study of blood T cell repertoires in COVID-19. The table came from immunoSEQ multiplex PCR; TCRdb's copy has only in-frame clones and leaves some out. The sample shows 250,000 to 300,000 clones, about nine tenths of them seen only once. Source material: PBMCs or T cells enriched from blood (not recorded which). All receptors come from a woman in her thirties or forties who had recovered from COVID-19.

The rearrangement links TRBV4-2 to TRBJ2-3; possibly TRBD1 for D (6 bases). The CDR3 contains 16 residues. CDR1 and CDR2 from the germline V gene are LGHNA and YNFKEQ. With 4 bases removed from V and 1 base from J, the gap between germline ends came to 15 bases. The chain's CDR3 is CASSRTQQGRTDTQYF. The CDR3 nucleotides are TGTGCCAGCAGCCGAACCCAACAGGGCCGCACAGATACGCAGTATTTT.

V and J are TRBV19 and TRBJ1-6; 9 nucleotides line up with TRBD1. V was pared by 2 bases and J by 7 bases, with 6 bases of the junction left unmatched. This CDR3 contains 16 residues. Germline values: CDR1 LNHDA, CDR2 SQIVND (reference sequence). The CDR3 region is CASSITIGTGNSPLHF. The CDR3 nucleotides are TGTGCCAGTAGTATAACGATCGGGACAGGGAATTCACCCCTCCACTTT.

The chain recombines TRBV9 with TRBJ1-5, with D possibly matching TRBD1 (6 bases). Looked up from germline, CDR1 is SGDLS and CDR2 is YYNGEE. V lost 6 bases and J lost 3, with 13 bases in between. The CDR3 covers 14 residues. CDR3 in amino acids: CASNTGQYNQPQHF. The CDR3 DNA reads TGTGCCAGCAATACTGGACAGTACAATCAGCCCCAGCATTTT. Full variable domain (remainder filled in from reference TRBV9 and TRBJ1-5): DSGVTQTPKHLITATGQRVTLRCSPRSGDLSVYWYQQSLDQGLQFLIQYYNGEERAKGNILERFSAQQFPDLHSELNLSSLELGDSALYFCASNTGQYNQPQHFGDGTRLSIL.

The chain uses TRBV4-1 and TRBJ2-5, with 10 bases aligning to TRBD1. Germline CDR1 and CDR2: MGHRA and YSYEKL. This CDR3 is 15 amino acids long. V gave up 4 bases and J gave up 4 bases; unmatched junction bases: 6. The CDR3 DNA follows: TGCGCCAGCAGCCCCTGGACAGGGGGGGCAGAGACCCAGTACTTC. Protein: CASSPWTGGAETQYF.

As to this clone: Other DNA sequences in this sample translate to the same CDR3. V gene TRBV9 combines with J gene TRBJ1-1, with unresolved D. The CDR3 sequence is 13 residues long. Trimming left V 0 bases short and J 1 base short, with 4 bases between. Per germline, CDR1 SGDLS and CDR2 YYNGEE. This CDR3 is CASSVAGNTEAFF. In DNA, the CDR3 is TGTGCCAGCAGCGTAGCGGGGAACACTGAAGCTTTCTTT.

The chain links TRBV19 to TRBJ2-1, with 10 bases identical to TRBD1. Germline CDR1 LNHDA, CDR2 SQIVND (reference sequence). The V and J ends lost 9 bases and 5 bases, in that order; junction bases with no gene match: 10. This CDR3 is built from 15 residues. CDR3 protein: CASKRPGTGDNEQFF. In DNA form, the CDR3 reads TGTGCCAGCAAGCGGCCTGGGACAGGGGACAATGAGCAGTTCTTC.

The V gene is TRBV5-1, the J gene TRBJ2-3; D is unresolved. The V and J ends lost 0 bases and 6 bases respectively, with 11 bases between them. Germline V CDR1 and CDR2: SGHRS, YFSETQ. The CDR3 spans 14 residues. For the CDR3, the DNA is TGCGCCAGCAGCTTGGGAACAGTCCAGGATACGCAGTATTTT. Protein product: CASSLGTVQDTQYF. Full variable domain (missing parts from reference TRBV5-1 and TRBJ2-3): KAGVTQTPRYLIKTRGQQVTLSCSPISGHRSVSWYQQTPGQGLQFLFEYFSETQRNKGNFPGRFSGRQFSNSRSEMNVSTLELGDSALYLCASSLGTVQDTQYFGPGTRLTVL.